A single sample gave rise to the 10 T cell receptor beta chains below, sequenced in a study of CD8+ T cells in alopecia areata. Extraction of RNA preceded its reverse transcription into cDNA, which served as the sequencing template. TCRdb keeps only in-frame clones here, not all; method: immunoSEQ multiplex PCR. This table holds about 180,000 clones, around 51% found once. The sample's treatment: oral pan-JAK inhibitor, 5-10 mg twice daily. This sample comprised CD8+ T cells sorted from blood, obtained at roughly week 52, from a patient treated with tofacitinib. These receptors originate from a human donor with alopecia areata.

This clone is a singleton in its sample. V gene TRBV27 combines with J gene TRBJ2-3; D remains unclear. The CDR3 has 13 residues. Per the germline V gene, CDR1 is MNHEY and CDR2 is SMNVEV (reference sequence). The V end lost 8 bases, the J end lost 1 base, and 10 bases lay between the germline ends. This CDR3 reads CASRLLGTDTQYF. The CDR3 DNA sequence: TGTGCCAGCCGACTTCTGGGCACAGATACGCAGTATTTT.

The chain couples TRBV9 to TRBJ1-1, with a possible D match to TRBD1 (5 bases). Germline CDR1 reads SGDLS; CDR2 reads YYNGEE. V lost 1 base to trimming and J lost 3 bases, with 10 bases between them. CDR3 length equals 14 residues. The CDR3 nucleotides are TGTGCCAGCAGCGTAAGGGGATGGGACACTGAAGCTTTCTTT. Translation gives CASSVRGWDTEAFF.

For this clone: The sample holds other DNA sequences that translate to the same CDR3. This chain joins TRBV30 and TRBJ2-7; 9 nucleotides line up with TRBD1. Germline values: CDR1 GTSNPN, CDR2 SVGIG (reference sequence). J lost 5 bases, V lost 1 base, and 3 bases had no gene match. CDR3 length: 13 residues. The CDR3 coding sequence is TGTGCCTGGAGTGCCGGGACAGGGCACGAGCAGTACTTC. Translation gives CAWSAGTGHEQYF.

The V gene is TRBV13, the J gene TRBJ2-3; 7 bases fit TRBD1. The CDR3 has 16 residues. V trimming: 3 bases; J trimming: 6 bases; junction bases outside the gene matches: 12. Per germline, CDR1 PRHDT and CDR2 FYEKMQ (reference sequence). CDR3 sequence: CASSFRQGRISDTQYF. The CDR3 DNA is TGTGCCAGCAGCTTTCGACAGGGACGGATTTCGGATACGCAGTATTTT.

This clone was picked up a small number of times. V gene TRBV29-1 combines with J gene TRBJ2-1; D is uncertain. The V end was cut by 0 bases, the J end by 7 bases, with 1 base between. The CDR3 is 10 residues long. Germline assignment: CDR1 SQVTM and CDR2 ANQGSEA. CDR3 nucleotides: TGCAGCGTTGAAGAAAATGAGCAGTTCTTC. This codes for CSVEENEQFF.

The chain has TRBV5-4 and TRBJ2-7; a possible D gene is TRBD1 (6 bases). This CDR3 is built from 15 residues. The V end was cut by 4 bases, the J end by 6 bases, with 20 bases between. Germline lookup yields CDR1 SGHNT and CDR2 YYREEE (reference sequence). The CDR3 bases are TGTGCCAGCAGCCTTGGAATTACAGGGTCGTTCGAGCAGTACTTC. Translated: CASSLGITGSFEQYF. The whole variable domain, remainder taken from reference TRBV5-4 and TRBJ2-7, is ETGVTQSPTHLIKTRGQQVTLRCSSQSGHNTVSWYQQALGQGPQFIFQYYREEENGRGNFPPRFSGLQFPNYSSELNVNALELDDSALYLCASSLGITGSFEQYFGPGTRLTVT.

A few counts support this clone. This chain links TRBV19 with TRBJ1-4, with a tentative D call TRBD1 (5 bases). There are 14 residues in the CDR3. V lost 7 bases to trimming and J lost 7 bases, with 16 bases between them. Germline loops: CDR1 LNHDA, CDR2 SQIVND (reference sequence). The CDR3 loop reads CASTSAPGAEKLFF. The CDR3 nucleotides are TGTGCCAGTACCTCCGCCCCCGGGGCTGAAAAACTGTTTTTT.

The chain recombines TRBV2 with TRBJ1-1, with a tentative D call TRBD1 (5 bases). This CDR3 is 14 amino acids long. Germline assignment: CDR1 SNHLY and CDR2 FYNNEI. Trimming left V 6 bases short and J 0 bases short, with 11 bases between. The CDR3, as DNA: TGTGCCAGCAGAACGACAGTGCTGAACACTGAAGCTTTCTTT. Amino acid sequence: CASRTTVLNTEAFF.

V is TRBV6-6 and J is TRBJ1-1, with D tentatively TRBD1 (6 bases). Germline CDR1 reads MNHNY; CDR2 reads SVGAGI (reference sequence). This CDR3 contains 14 residues. Between the trimmed V and J ends, which lost 10 bases and 0 bases, there was a span of 15 bases. CDR3 in amino acids: CAILGGRMNTEAFF. The CDR3 DNA follows: TGTGCCATCCTGGGGGGGCGGATGAACACTGAAGCTTTCTTT.

The rearrangement joins TRBV7-3 to TRBJ2-5, with D possibly matching TRBD2 (6 bases). The assigned J gene may be wrong: the sequence end matches TRBJ2-7 better. The length of the CDR3 is 13 residues. CDR1 and CDR2 from the germline V gene are SGHTA and FQGTGA. The CDR3 sequence is CASSQGAGYEQYF. The CDR3 bases are TGTGCCAGCAGCCAAGGAGCGGGTTACGAGCAGTACTTC.